The sequence of this TCR beta chain was determined in a study of blood T cell repertoires in COVID-19. Study-level background: Specimens from acute and convalescent COVID-19 originated in the United States, Italy and Spain. PBMCs, B-cell-depleted T cells, or T cells provided the cDNA or gDNA that made up the material.

V lost 1 base, J lost 0 bases, and 10 bases lay in between. This CDR3 is built from 16 residues. Germline CDR1 reads SGHTA; CDR2 reads FQGTGA. Original data processing: Researchers report that nucleated cell counts were estimated from reference gene primer amplification. TCRdb's table, derived via immunoSEQ multiplex PCR, lists solely in-frame clones and lacks some. The V and J calls and clone size were taken over from that table, and D and trimming were inferred from the DNA. The sample holds fewer than 200,000 clones, approximately 83% seen once. The sequence was collected from a human donor in a cohort sampled during active COVID-19. Sequencing input: peripheral blood. This sequence joins TRBV7-3 and TRBJ1-3, with a tentative D call TRBD1 (5 bases). CDR3 nucleotide sequence: TGTGCCAGCAGCTTAAGGGGCCCTTACTCTGGAAACACCATATATTTT. Its translation is CASSLRGPYSGNTIYF.